This TCR beta chain was profiled in a study of OX40 agonist ivuxolimab in advanced cancers. With regard to the full study: The costimulatory receptor OX40 (CD134) was targeted by ivuxolimab, a fully human IgG2 agonistic monoclonal antibody. Patients were allowed to have had prior anti-PD-1, anti-PD-L1 or anti-CTLA-4 therapy, and 30% to 50% of the dose-escalation patients had previously received checkpoint inhibitors. Of the roughly 50 dose-escalation patients, hepatocellular carcinoma was present in roughly 19, melanoma in some 15, renal cell carcinoma in 9 and head and neck cancer in 9. In the dose-escalation cohort, around four fifths of patients were male, and the mean age was approximately 60 years with a range of roughly 20 to 80. Partial responses occurred in three dose-escalation patients: two with cutaneous melanoma and one with hepatocellular carcinoma. Intravenous ivuxolimab was administered to patients every 2 weeks at six dose levels: 0.01, 0.1, 0.3, 1.5, 3 and 10 mg/kg. The paper covers the monotherapy dose-escalation part of the phase I ivuxolimab trial, which included N ≈ 50 patients. The point of sequencing TCRbeta in the periphery was to test whether ivuxolimab changed TCR sequence diversity and drove clonal T-cell expansion.

Concerning this clone: Its antigen is still unknown. The input lacks base qualities; no much larger clone sits a single base away.

The trial excluded patients who had a history of autoimmune disease or were on systemic immunosuppression. Peripheral blood for TCR sequencing was collected from all dose cohorts at baseline, on cycle 4 day 1, and on cycle 7 day 1. Samples were obtained from an open-label, multicenter, first-in-human phase I dose-escalation trial of ivuxolimab. Adults with locally advanced or metastatic melanoma, renal cell carcinoma, hepatocellular carcinoma or head and neck squamous cell carcinoma were enrolled in the trial. Before TCR sequencing, CD4+ and CD8+ T cells were separately sorted from peripheral blood. From its cysteine to its phenylalanine, the CDR3 spans 15 amino acids. The kept DNA is CDR3 alone, 45 bases in frame from the first base. CDR1 is given as MNHNS and CDR2 as SASEGT, both from the germline V gene. The junction shows trimming of 1 base on V and 0 bases on J, plus 7 bases between the germline ends.

The full study reports these points: After ivuxolimab, more expanded clones were found on average in CD8+ T cells than in CD4+ T cells. At doses from 0.1 to 3.0 mg/kg, clonal expansion was seen in both CD4+ and CD8+ blood T cells between baseline and week 6. Low levels of normalized T-cell clonal expansion were also seen in some patients who did not respond. The antigen specificity of the peripheral T cells that underwent clonal expansion was not determined. Partial responders in the 0.1-3.0 mg/kg groups had among the lowest normalized peripheral clonal expansion, especially among CD8+ T cells.

Genomic DNA was extracted from sorted cells for sequencing of the TCRbeta CDR3 region. The immunoSEQ Assay was used to sequence the TCRbeta CDR3 regions. TCRdb stores this immuneACCESS table with in-frame sequences only. Part of the clones is absent; in the studies checked, under half of the shortfall reflects unresolved V genes, and no reason is known for the rest. In this sample the table shows 35,000 to 55,000 clones, over 90% of which occur a single time. Jointly, the top ten make up more than 9.5% of the sample. This clonotype was obtained from an adult with an advanced solid tumor such as melanoma, head and neck, liver or kidney cancer. The rearrangement combines TRBV6-1 with TRBJ1-5, with the D gene uncertain. The sample was CD4+ or CD8+ T cells sorted from blood, taken in a trial of the OX40 agonist ivuxolimab. Here is the DNA: TGTGCCAGCAGTGAAGATATTTATAGCAATCAGCCCCAGCATTTT. Translated, it gives CASSEDIYSNQPQHF.